A single sample gave rise to the 16 T cell receptor beta chains below, sequenced in a study of blood T cell repertoires in COVID-19. TCRdb's copy holds only in-frame clones and misses some; the assay was immunoSEQ multiplex PCR. The data contain almost 400,000 clones, over 75% of them singletons. Material: PBMCs or T cells enriched from blood (not recorded which). The receptor source for this set is a woman in her twenties or thirties with acute COVID-19.

V and J are TRBV19 and TRBJ1-6; 8 bases align to TRBD1. The trim removed 3 bases at V and 8 bases at J, leaving 0 bases unmatched. Looked up from germline, CDR1 is LNHDA and CDR2 is SQIVND (reference sequence). This CDR3 contains 13 residues. Here the CDR3 reads CASSMTGDSPLHF. The CDR3, as DNA: TGTGCCAGTAGTATGACAGGGGATTCACCCCTCCACTTT.

The rearrangement links TRBV28 to TRBJ2-7; 9 bases map to TRBD1. Germline V gene lookup returns CDR1 MDHEN and CDR2 SYDVKM. The CDR3 sequence is 14 residues long. V was clipped by 5 bases and J by 2 bases; unmatched bases: 4. CDR3 region: CASSRGTGPYEQYF. CDR3 DNA: TGTGCCAGCAGTCGGGGGACAGGGCCCTACGAGCAGTACTTC.

V usage is TRBV12-5 and J usage is TRBJ2-1; 7 bases agree with TRBD1. The CDR3 sequence is 15 residues long. Trimming took 7 bases from V and 4 from J; bases not matched to a gene: 10. CDR1 LGHNT and CDR2 FRNRAP come from the germline V gene. The CDR3 protein is CASASSGTAYNEQFF. CDR3 DNA sequence: TGTGCTAGTGCCTCATCCGGGACAGCTTACAATGAGCAGTTCTTC.

The rearrangement joins TRBV6-5 to TRBJ2-7; D might be TRBD1 (5 bases). The CDR3 contains 14 residues. CDR1 is MNHEY, CDR2 SVGAGI, per germline. The V end was cut by 6 bases, the J end by 6 bases, with 18 bases between. The DNA for the CDR3 is TGTGCCAGCAGCCCGAATGGGGCAGGCTCCGAGCAGTACTTC. This encodes CASSPNGAGSEQYF.

The gene calls are TRBV7-3 and TRBJ1-1; 9 bases align to TRBD1. Trimming at V came to 2 bases and at J to 5 bases, leaving 3 bases not matched to a gene. The CDR3 length is 14 residues. Per the germline V gene, CDR1 is SGHTA and CDR2 is FQGTGA. CDR3 protein: CASSLGTGQTEAFF. The CDR3 DNA reads TGTGCCAGCAGCTTAGGGACAGGGCAAACTGAAGCTTTCTTT.

The gene calls are TRBV28 and TRBJ1-4; D remains unclear. The CDR3 is 15 amino acids. V gave up 6 bases and J gave up 8 bases, with 19 bases separating them. Germline V gene lookup returns CDR1 MDHEN and CDR2 SYDVKM. The CDR3 DNA reads as TGTGCCAGCAGCCCACTGATTGCGGGAGGAGAAAAACTGTTTTTT. Translating it yields CASSPLIAGGEKLFF.

The rearrangement joins TRBV6-5 to TRBJ1-2; TRBD1 matches at 7 bases. Per germline, CDR1 MNHEY and CDR2 SVGAGI. This CDR3 has 14 residues. With V trimmed by 6 bases and J by 4 bases, 8 bases remained unmatched. CDR3 residues: CASSPGTALYGYTF. CDR3 sequence (DNA): TGTGCCAGCAGCCCCGGGACAGCCCTCTATGGCTACACCTTC.

This chain uses TRBV11-2 with TRBJ2-1; D is possibly TRBD1 (7 bases). V shed 2 bases and J shed 6 bases, with 17 bases lying between them. Germline assignment: CDR1 SGHAT and CDR2 FQNNGV. The CDR3 spans 16 residues. Written as DNA, the CDR3 is TGTGCCAGCAGCTTACGGCGGGACAGAGGGGGCAATGAGCAGTTCTTC. Translated, it gives CASSLRRDRGGNEQFF.

The CDR3 here is CAISERASGGSEQYF. For the CDR3, the DNA is TGTGCCATCAGTGAGAGGGCTAGCGGGGGCTCCGAGCAGTACTTC. The J gene is TRBJ2-7, the V gene TRBV10-3; 10 bases line up with TRBD2. V lost 2 bases, J lost 6 bases, and 7 bases stayed unmatched. The CDR3 consists of 15 residues. Germline assignment: CDR1 ENHRY and CDR2 SYGVKD.

The chain employs TRBV5-1 and TRBJ2-1; 11 positions match TRBD1. The CDR3 spans 15 residues. J was trimmed by 8 bases and V by 2 bases; bases with no gene match: 6. From germline, CDR1 is SGHRS and CDR2 YFSETQ. CDR3 in amino acids: CASSFPGTGGYEQFF. DNA for the CDR3: TGCGCCAGCAGCTTCCCCGGGACAGGGGGGTATGAGCAGTTCTTC.

CDR3 protein: CASSPDTGDNEKLFF. The CDR3 DNA is TGTGCCAGCTCACCAGACACAGGGGATAATGAAAAACTGTTTTTT. The chain joins TRBV18 to TRBJ1-4; 7 bases are a match to TRBD1. V dropped 2 bases and J dropped 4; count of bases not matched to a gene: 4. The CDR3 extends over 15 amino acids. CDR1 is KGHSH, CDR2 LQKENI, per germline.

V and J are TRBV30 and TRBJ1-1, with D uncertain. V shed 4 bases and J shed 1 base, with 10 bases lying between them. The CDR3 consists of 13 residues. The germline V gene encodes CDR1 GTSNPN and CDR2 SVGIG (reference sequence). The CDR3 protein is CAWNYPRNTEAFF. The CDR3 coding sequence is TGTGCCTGGAATTATCCGAGGAACACTGAAGCTTTCTTT.

The rearrangement joins TRBV18 to TRBJ1-3; D unclear. Germline assignment: CDR1 KGHSH and CDR2 LQKENI. V dropped 11 bases and J dropped 0 bases, with 11 bases sitting between them. CDR3 length: 13 residues. CDR3 DNA: TGTGCCGCTCTCGGGAGCTCTGGAAACACCATATATTTT. Translation gives CAALGSSGNTIYF.

The chain couples TRBV19 to TRBJ1-5; 9 bases line up with TRBD1. The V segment lost 2 bases and the J segment 2 bases; nucleotides outside the gene matches: 10. The CDR3 is 18 amino acids. Germline V gene lookup returns CDR1 LNHDA and CDR2 SQIVND (reference sequence). The CDR3 reads CASSIPGTGTVGNQPQHF. For the CDR3, the DNA is TGTGCCAGTAGTATACCTGGGACAGGGACGGTGGGCAATCAGCCCCAGCATTTT.

The rearrangement joins TRBV11-3 to TRBJ2-5; 12 bases align to TRBD2. V dropped 5 bases and J dropped 0; count of bases not matched to a gene: 10. From germline, CDR1 is SGHNT and CDR2 YENEEA. This CDR3 comprises 18 residues. The chain's CDR3 is CASSLGLAGPYNQETQYF. The CDR3 DNA reads as TGTGCCAGCAGCCTAGGACTAGCGGGGCCCTACAACCAAGAGACCCAGTACTTC.

This chain joins TRBV9 and TRBJ1-5; 9 bases are a match to TRBD1. CDR3 length: 15 residues. Germline-derived CDR1 and CDR2 are SGDLS and YYNGEE. The junction had 7 bases not matched to a gene; V was cut back by 2 bases and J by 7 bases. The CDR3 nucleotides are TGTGCCAGCAGCGTCGGACAGGGGATAGGGCAGCCCCAGCATTTT. Protein product: CASSVGQGIGQPQHF. Full variable domain (remainder filled in from reference TRBV9 and TRBJ1-5): DSGVTQTPKHLITATGQRVTLRCSPRSGDLSVYWYQQSLDQGLQFLIQYYNGEERAKGNILERFSAQQFPDLHSELNLSSLELGDSALYFCASSVGQGIGQPQHFGDGTRLSIL.